The TCR beta chain described here comes from a study of blood T cell repertoires in COVID-19. On the study more broadly: Collection of acute and convalescent COVID-19 samples took place in the United States, Italy and Spain. T cells, B-cell-depleted T cells, or PBMCs provided the cDNA or gDNA that served as material.

Germline V lookup: CDR1 SGHTS, CDR2 YDEGEE. V gave up 3 bases and J gave up 2 bases; unmatched junction bases: 8. The CDR3 has 16 amino acids. Authors' analysis steps: By means of reference gene primer amplification, nucleated cell counts were estimated. Data came from immunoSEQ multiplex PCR; TCRdb stores just in-frame clones and leaves some out. Clone size and V and J calls were adopted from that table, with D and trimming inferred from the DNA. The repertoire has more than 250,000 clones, under 90% of them found once; the top ten carry 7.5% to 9%. The chain is built from TRBV5-8 and TRBJ2-3; 8 bases are shared with TRBD2. The sequence was collected from a human donor in a cohort sampled during active COVID-19. Sequenced material: peripheral blood. The CDR3 DNA follows: TGTGCCAGCAGCTACGGTACGGGGGGGAACACAGATACGCAGTATTTT. Protein sequence: CASSYGTGGNTDTQYF.